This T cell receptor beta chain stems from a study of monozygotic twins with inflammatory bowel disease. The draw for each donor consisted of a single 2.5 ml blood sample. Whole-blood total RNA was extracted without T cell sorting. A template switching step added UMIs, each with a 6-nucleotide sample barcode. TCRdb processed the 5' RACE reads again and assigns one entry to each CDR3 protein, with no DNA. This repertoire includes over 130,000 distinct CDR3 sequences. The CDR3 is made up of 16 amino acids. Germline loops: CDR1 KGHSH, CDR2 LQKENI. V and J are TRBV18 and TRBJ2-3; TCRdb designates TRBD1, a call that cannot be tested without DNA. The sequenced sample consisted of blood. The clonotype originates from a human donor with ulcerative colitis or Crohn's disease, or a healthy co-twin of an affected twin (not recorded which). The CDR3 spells CASSPPSDPKADTQYF.